Listed here are 22 T cell receptor beta chains from one sample, sequenced in a study of T cells in Graves' hyperthyroidism and ophthalmopathy. Using RNA transcripts as the source, TCR beta CDR3 regions were amplified. With the HTBI primer set, the TCR CDR3 went through a first round of RT-PCR. From the multiplex PCR reads, TCRdb called clonotypes with MiXCR, one entry per CDR3 protein. The table shows 300,000 to 450,000 distinct CDR3 sequences, with roughly a sixth occurring only once. Sequencing was performed on blood. Receptors were obtained from a woman between 25 and 40 years old with Graves' hyperthyroidism that later progressed to Graves' ophthalmopathy.

This clonotype was seen a handful of times. The chain links TRBV20-1 to TRBJ2-2; 9 bases match TRBD1. The germline gives CDR1 DFQATT, CDR2 SNEGSKA (reference sequence). The CDR3 totals 16 residues. J lost 0 bases, V lost 4 bases, and 6 bases had no gene match. CDR3 protein: CSAIPTGGSNTGELFF. The CDR3 bases are TGCAGTGCTATACCGACAGGGGGATCGAACACCGGGGAGCTGTTTTTT.

The sample holds many counts of this clonotype. This chain uses TRBV12-3 or TRBV12-4 with TRBJ2-2; 9 nucleotides match TRBD1. V dropped 7 bases and J dropped 9; count of bases not matched to a gene: 12. The CDR3 loop spans 15 amino acids. The DNA of the CDR3 is TGTGCCAGCAAGAGGGGACAGGGTTTTATCAGGGAGCTGTTTTTT. Translated: CASKRGQGFIRELFF.

This clonotype was seen repeatedly, ten times or more. This chain links TRBV6-1 with TRBJ1-3, with D hard to call. The CDR3 length is 16 residues. The V and J ends lost 4 bases and 0 bases respectively, with 13 bases between them. The germline gives CDR1 MNHNS, CDR2 SASEGT. Here the CDR3 DNA reads TGTGCCAGCAGTGGGTCGGAATTTCGCTCTGGAAACACCATATATTTT. Residues: CASSGSEFRSGNTIYF.

The CDR3, as DNA: TGTGCCATCAGCCGGGAGTCCAGGGCCGAGCAGTACTTC. As protein: CAISRESRAEQYF. This chain connects TRBV10-3 to TRBJ2-7, with a tentative D call TRBD2 (6 bases). The germline V gene encodes CDR1 ENHRY and CDR2 SYGVKD. CDR3 length: 13 amino acids. The ends were cut back, 6 bases at V and 6 bases at J, with 15 bases in the middle.

Comment on this clonotype: A read error may explain this, as a much larger clone is one base away. This CDR3 reads CSSSAIAGAGTGELFF. CDR3 coding DNA: TGTTCCAGCAGCGCAATAGCGGGGGCGGGGACCGGGGAGCTGTTTTTT. The J gene is TRBJ2-2, the V gene TRBV9; 9 nucleotides align to TRBD2. Germline CDR1 reads SGDLS; CDR2 reads YYNGEE. The length of the CDR3 is 16 residues.

This clonotype was counted many times. The V and J genes are TRBV20-1 and TRBJ1-1; tentatively, D is TRBD1 (5 bases). Germline-derived CDR1 and CDR2 are DFQATT and SNEGSKA (reference sequence). Trimming removed 0 bases from V and 3 bases from J, with 14 bases in between. The CDR3 runs 15 residues. The CDR3 coding sequence is TGCAGTGCTAGAGATTGGCAGGGTGGCGACACTGAAGCTTTCTTT. Its protein is CSARDWQGGDTEAFF.

This clonotype was observed many times. This rearrangement joins TRBV29-1 to TRBJ2-3; TRBD2 agrees at 8 bases. CDR1 is SQVTM, CDR2 ANQGSEA, per germline. This CDR3 region has 14 residues. Unmatched junction bases numbered 8, after V lost 4 bases and J lost 5 bases. For the CDR3, the DNA is TGCAGCGTTGTCGTCGCGGGAGGAGTAGATACGCAGTATTTT. It translates to CSVVVAGGVDTQYF.

This clonotype was detected only once. This chain connects TRBV11-2 to TRBJ2-7; 9 nucleotides agree with TRBD1. The CDR3 length is 15 residues. The trim removed 2 bases at V and 2 bases at J, leaving 4 bases unmatched. Germline V gene sequence: CDR1 SGHAT, CDR2 FQNNGV. The CDR3 here is CASSLRQGETYEQYF. Here the CDR3 DNA reads TGTGCCAGCAGCTTAAGACAGGGGGAGACCTACGAGCAGTACTTC. The full variable domain, with the rest looked up from reference TRBV11-2 and TRBJ2-7, is EAGVAQSPRYKIIEKRQSVAFWCNPISGHATLYWYQQILGQGPKLLIQFQNNGVVDDSQLPKDRFSAERLKGVDSTLKIQPAKLEDSAVYLCASSLRQGETYEQYFGPGTRLTVT.

This clonotype has a handful of counts. V gene TRBV3-1 combines with J gene TRBJ2-7; TRBD2 agrees at 7 bases. Germline V gene data show CDR1 as LGHDT and CDR2 as YNNKEL (reference sequence). The length of the CDR3 is 16 residues. V was pared by 3 bases and J by 2 bases, with 10 bases of the junction left unmatched. For the CDR3, the DNA is TGTGCCAGCAGCCAGGCTAGCGGAAGCCTACCCTACGAGCAGTACTTC. It translates to CASSQASGSLPYEQYF.

At least ten counts were recorded for this clonotype. The chain employs TRBV2 and TRBJ2-4; D possibly corresponds to TRBD1 (6 bases). The CDR3 contains 14 residues. Germline lookup yields CDR1 SNHLY and CDR2 FYNNEI. Trimming pared 4 bases from V and 3 bases from J, leaving 10 bases between. Here the CDR3 DNA reads TGTGCCAGCAGTGCACAGGGTCGCAAAAACATTCAGTACTTC. Protein product: CASSAQGRKNIQYF.

This chain links TRBV19 with TRBJ1-4; D not resolved. Trimming shortened V by 8 bases and J by 8 bases, and 18 bases separated the two germline ends. The CDR3 loop spans 14 amino acids. Germline V gives CDR1 LNHDA, CDR2 SQIVND (reference sequence). CDR3 amino acids: CASRPAVDGEKLFF. CDR3 nucleotide sequence: TGTGCCAGTCGCCCCGCGGTGGATGGCGAAAAACTGTTTTTT.

In its sample, this clonotype was seen a few times. This rearrangement joins TRBV10-3 to TRBJ2-3; TRBD2 aligns across 10 bases. This CDR3 has 14 residues. V trimming: 8 bases; J trimming: 4 bases; junction bases outside the gene matches: 6. From germline, CDR1 is ENHRY and CDR2 SYGVKD. The CDR3 region has the DNA TGTGCCATCGCCCCTAGCGGGAGTGCAGATACGCAGTATTTT. Protein product: CAIAPSGSADTQYF.

V is TRBV20-1 and J is TRBJ1-6; the D gene is possibly TRBD1 (5 bases). V lost 6 bases to trimming and J lost 10 bases, with 22 bases between them. This CDR3 has 15 amino acids. Germline V gene data show CDR1 as DFQATT and CDR2 as SNEGSKA (reference sequence). The CDR3 coding sequence is TGCAGTGCGCACCCCCCGGCCCGCCGGGGCTCACCCCTCCACTTT. This gives the protein CSAHPPARRGSPLHF.

Points on this clonotype: A much bigger clone sits one base away, suggesting this may be a read error. The chain has TRBV11-2 and TRBJ2-2; 7 bases map to TRBD1. The CDR3 is 15 amino acids. The V gene's germline CDR1 is SGHAT and CDR2 FQNNGV. Trimming removed 7 bases from V and 1 base from J; junction bases left unmatched: 6. Here the CDR3 DNA reads TGTGCCAGCATCACAGGGGTCCGGAACACCGGGGAGCTGTTTTTT. It encodes CASITGVRNTGELFF.

This clonotype was seen at least ten times. This rearrangement joins TRBV15 to TRBJ2-5; unclear D gene. The CDR3 contains 15 residues. The V gene's germline CDR1 is LNHNV and CDR2 YYDKDF (reference sequence). V was cut by 0 bases and J by 0 bases, with 8 bases left in between. CDR3 loop: CATSRDLYNQETQYF. The CDR3 coding sequence is TGTGCCACCAGCAGAGATTTGTACAACCAAGAGACCCAGTACTTC.

This clonotype has at least ten counts. The rearrangement uses TRBV19 and TRBJ2-6; D not resolved. Germline V lookup: CDR1 LNHDA, CDR2 SQIVND (reference sequence). This CDR3 spans 16 amino acids. V shed 2 bases and J shed 0 bases, with 8 bases lying between them. The CDR3, as DNA: TGTGCCAGTAGTATAACAGACTTCTCTGGGGCCAACGTCCTGACTTTC. Translation gives CASSITDFSGANVLTF.

This clonotype came up a few times. V and J are TRBV3-1 and TRBJ1-3; D gene ambiguous. In germline, CDR1 is LGHDT, CDR2 YNNKEL (reference sequence). Trimming removed 1 base from V and 6 bases from J, with 16 bases in between. CDR3 size: 16 residues. In nucleotides, the CDR3 is TGTGCCAGCAGCCAAGTAGTGCCGTGGGAGACAAACACCATATATTTT. The encoded protein is CASSQVVPWETNTIYF.

Many counts were recorded for this clonotype. V usage is TRBV6-1 and J usage is TRBJ1-2; possible D gene TRBD1, 5 bases. Trimming took 7 bases from V and 4 from J, leaving 19 bases between them. Per germline, CDR1 MNHNS and CDR2 SASEGT. The CDR3 runs 15 residues. The CDR3 spells CASTVSQGEGYGYTF. CDR3 DNA sequence: TGTGCCAGCACCGTTAGTCAGGGAGAAGGCTATGGCTACACCTTC.

V usage is TRBV18 and J usage is TRBJ2-7, with a possible D match to TRBD2 (5 bases). CDR3 length: 14 amino acids. Per the germline V gene, CDR1 is KGHSH and CDR2 is LQKENI. V was clipped by 0 bases and J by 7 bases, with 13 bases between them. The DNA for the CDR3 is TGTGCCAGCTCACCACCCTCGGGATCGGATGAGCAGTACTTC. It codes for CASSPPSGSDEQYF.

The chain uses TRBV5-1 and TRBJ2-5, with a possible D match to TRBD2 (6 bases). Germline values: CDR1 SGHRS, CDR2 YFSETQ. The CDR3 runs to 15 residues. V shed 4 bases and J shed 2 bases, with 15 bases lying between them. The CDR3 coding sequence is TGCGCCAGCAGCATTTACGGGGGAGAACAAGAGACCCAGTACTTC. Translation: CASSIYGGEQETQYF.

This clonotype was observed at least ten times. V usage is TRBV5-1 and J usage is TRBJ1-2, with no clear D. The CDR3 is 14 amino acids. The V end lost 0 bases, the J end lost 4 bases, and 10 bases lay between the germline ends. In germline, CDR1 is SGHRS, CDR2 YFSETQ. This CDR3 is CASSLEDGSYGYTF. CDR3 nucleotides: TGCGCCAGCAGCTTGGAAGACGGGAGCTATGGCTACACCTTC. Based on the CDR3 plus reference TRBV5-1 and TRBJ1-2, the full variable domain is KAGVTQTPRYLIKTRGQQVTLSCSPISGHRSVSWYQQTPGQGLQFLFEYFSETQRNKGNFPGRFSGRQFSNSRSEMNVSTLELGDSALYLCASSLEDGSYGYTFGSGTRLTVV.

This clonotype has a handful of counts. The junction does not match germline at one end; this may be a read error. The genes are TRBV6-6 and TRBJ1-1; tentative D call: TRBD1 (6 bases). Germline V gives CDR1 MNHNY, CDR2 SVGAGI (reference sequence). The CDR3 covers 16 residues. Here the CDR3 reads CASSYSSTGMYTETFF. The DNA of the CDR3 is TGTGCCAGCAGTTACTCGTCAACAGGGATGTACACTGAAACTTTCTTT.